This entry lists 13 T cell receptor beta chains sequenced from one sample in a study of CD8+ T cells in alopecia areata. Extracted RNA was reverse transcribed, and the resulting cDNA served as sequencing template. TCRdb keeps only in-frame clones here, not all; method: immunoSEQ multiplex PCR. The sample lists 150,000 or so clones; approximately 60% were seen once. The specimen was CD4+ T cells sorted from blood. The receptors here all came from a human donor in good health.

The CDR3 DNA reads as TGTGCCAGCAGCCCCCGGGTAACGAACACCGGGGAGCTGTTTTTT. Translating it yields CASSPRVTNTGELFF. J is TRBJ2-2 and V is TRBV7-2; D unclear. The CDR3 consists of 15 residues. Germline CDR1 reads SGHTA; CDR2 reads FQGNSA. V was clipped by 5 bases and J by 0 bases, with 10 bases between them.

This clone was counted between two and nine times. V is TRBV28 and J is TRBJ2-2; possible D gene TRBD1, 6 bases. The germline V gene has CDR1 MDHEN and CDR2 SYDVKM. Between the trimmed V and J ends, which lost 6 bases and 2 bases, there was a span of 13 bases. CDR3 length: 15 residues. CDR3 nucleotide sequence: TGTGCCAGCAGCCGGCACAGGGCAAACACCGGGGAGCTGTTTTTT. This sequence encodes CASSRHRANTGELFF.

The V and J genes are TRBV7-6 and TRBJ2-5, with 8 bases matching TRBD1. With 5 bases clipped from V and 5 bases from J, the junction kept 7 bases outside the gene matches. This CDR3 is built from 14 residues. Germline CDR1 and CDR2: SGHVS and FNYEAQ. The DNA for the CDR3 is TGTGCCAGCAGCCCAGGACAGGGTGGGGAGACCCAGTACTTC. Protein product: CASSPGQGGETQYF.

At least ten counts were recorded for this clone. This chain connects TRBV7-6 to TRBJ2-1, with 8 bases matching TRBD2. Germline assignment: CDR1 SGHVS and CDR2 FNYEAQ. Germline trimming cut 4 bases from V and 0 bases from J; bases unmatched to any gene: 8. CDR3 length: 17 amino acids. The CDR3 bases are TGTGCCAGCAGCTCCTTAGCGGGACAAAGCTCCTACAATGAGCAGTTCTTC. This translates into CASSSLAGQSSYNEQFF.

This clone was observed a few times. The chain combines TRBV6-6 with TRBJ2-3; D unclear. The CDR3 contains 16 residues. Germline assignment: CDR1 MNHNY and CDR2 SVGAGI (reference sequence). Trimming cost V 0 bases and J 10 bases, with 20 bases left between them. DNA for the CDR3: TGTGCCAGCAGTTACTCCCACTCCCCGGGCCGTTATGCGCAGTATTTT. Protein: CASSYSHSPGRYAQYF.

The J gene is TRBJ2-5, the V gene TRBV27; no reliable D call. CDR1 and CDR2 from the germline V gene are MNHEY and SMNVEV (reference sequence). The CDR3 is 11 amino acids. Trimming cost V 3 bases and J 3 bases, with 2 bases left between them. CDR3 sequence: CASSFKETQYF. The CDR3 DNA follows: TGTGCCAGCAGTTTTAAAGAGACCCAGTACTTC.

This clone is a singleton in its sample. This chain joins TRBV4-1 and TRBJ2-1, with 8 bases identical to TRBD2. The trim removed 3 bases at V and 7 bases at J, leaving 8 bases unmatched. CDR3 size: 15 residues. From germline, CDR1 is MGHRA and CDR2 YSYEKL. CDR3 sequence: CASSQGGGRLNEQFF. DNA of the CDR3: TGCGCCAGCAGCCAGGGCGGCGGGAGGTTAAATGAGCAGTTCTTC.

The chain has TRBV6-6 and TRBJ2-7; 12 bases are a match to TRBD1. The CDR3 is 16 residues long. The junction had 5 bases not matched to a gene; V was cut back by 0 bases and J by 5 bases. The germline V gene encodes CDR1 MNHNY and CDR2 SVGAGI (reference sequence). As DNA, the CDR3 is TGTGCCAGCAGTTACTCCCGGGACAGGGGGCTCCACGAGCAGTACTTC. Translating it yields CASSYSRDRGLHEQYF.

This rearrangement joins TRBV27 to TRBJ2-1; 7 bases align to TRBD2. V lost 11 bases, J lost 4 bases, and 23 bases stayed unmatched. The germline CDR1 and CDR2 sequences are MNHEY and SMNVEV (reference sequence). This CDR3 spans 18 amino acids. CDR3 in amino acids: CASQGSLGDGRGYNEQFF. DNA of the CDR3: TGTGCCTCCCAAGGGTCCCTCGGGGATGGGAGGGGTTACAATGAGCAGTTCTTC.

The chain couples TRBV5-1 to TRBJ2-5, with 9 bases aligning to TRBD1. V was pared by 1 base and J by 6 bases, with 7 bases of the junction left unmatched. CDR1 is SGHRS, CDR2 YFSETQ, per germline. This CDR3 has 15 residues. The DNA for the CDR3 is TGCGCCAGCAGCTTGTTCCCGGGACAGGGACAGACCCAGTACTTC. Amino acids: CASSLFPGQGQTQYF. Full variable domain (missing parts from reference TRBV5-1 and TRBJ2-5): KAGVTQTPRYLIKTRGQQVTLSCSPISGHRSVSWYQQTPGQGLQFLFEYFSETQRNKGNFPGRFSGRQFSNSRSEMNVSTLELGDSALYLCASSLFPGQGQTQYFGPGTRLLVL.

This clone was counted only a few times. The DNA of the CDR3 is TGTGCCAGCAGCATGACAGGGGGCGACGGCTACACCTTC. Translating it yields CASSMTGGDGYTF. The J gene is TRBJ1-2, the V gene TRBV7-9, with 10 positions matching TRBD1. After removal of 5 bases from V and 8 bases from J, the junction contained 5 bases not matched to a gene. CDR3 length equals 13 residues. Germline CDR1 and CDR2: SEHNR and FQNEAQ (reference sequence).

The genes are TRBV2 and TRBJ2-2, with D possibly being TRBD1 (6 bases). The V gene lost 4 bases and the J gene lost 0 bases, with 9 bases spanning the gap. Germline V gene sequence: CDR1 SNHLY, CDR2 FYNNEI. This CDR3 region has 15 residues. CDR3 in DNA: TGTGCCAGCAGTGTTCAGGGGACGAACACCGGGGAGCTGTTTTTT. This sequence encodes CASSVQGTNTGELFF.

CDR3 loop: CASSPLRLPYEQYF. In DNA, the CDR3 is TGTGCCAGCTCACCACTACGGCTCCCCTACGAGCAGTACTTC. The chain joins TRBV18 to TRBJ2-7; D gene uncertain. Germline-derived CDR1 and CDR2 are KGHSH and LQKENI. Trimming removed 1 base at V and 2 bases at J, with 9 bases between. CDR3 length: 14 residues.